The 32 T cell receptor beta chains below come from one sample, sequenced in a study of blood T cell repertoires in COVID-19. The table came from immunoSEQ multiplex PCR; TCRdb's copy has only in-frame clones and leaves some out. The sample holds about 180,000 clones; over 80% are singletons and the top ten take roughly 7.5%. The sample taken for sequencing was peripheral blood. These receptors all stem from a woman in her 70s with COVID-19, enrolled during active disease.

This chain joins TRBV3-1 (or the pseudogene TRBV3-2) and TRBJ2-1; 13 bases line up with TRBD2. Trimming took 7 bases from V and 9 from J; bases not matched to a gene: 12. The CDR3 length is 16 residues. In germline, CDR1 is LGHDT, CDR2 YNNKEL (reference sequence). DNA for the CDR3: TGTGCCAGCACCGACTCGGGACTAGCGGGACGGGGTGAGCAGTTCTTC. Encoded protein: CASTDSGLAGRGEQFF.

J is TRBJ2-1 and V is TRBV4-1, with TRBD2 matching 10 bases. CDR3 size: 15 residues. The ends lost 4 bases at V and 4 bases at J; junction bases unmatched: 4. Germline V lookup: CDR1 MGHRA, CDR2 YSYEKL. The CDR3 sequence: CASSRGLALYNEQFF. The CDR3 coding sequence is TGCGCCAGCAGCCGGGGACTAGCGCTGTACAATGAGCAGTTCTTC.

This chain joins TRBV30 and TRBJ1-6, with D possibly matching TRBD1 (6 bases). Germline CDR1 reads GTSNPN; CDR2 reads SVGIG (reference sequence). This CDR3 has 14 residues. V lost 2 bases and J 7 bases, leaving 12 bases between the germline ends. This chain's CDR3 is CAWSSGTINSPLHF. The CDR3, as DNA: TGTGCCTGGAGTTCCGGGACAATCAATTCACCCCTCCACTTT.

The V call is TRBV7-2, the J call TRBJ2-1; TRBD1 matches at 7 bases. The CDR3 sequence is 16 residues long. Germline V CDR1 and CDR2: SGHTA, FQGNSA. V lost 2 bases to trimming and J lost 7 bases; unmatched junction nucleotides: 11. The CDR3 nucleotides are TGTGCCAGCAGCTTATCCCCGCGGGCAGGGGGAAATGAGCAGTTCTTC. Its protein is CASSLSPRAGGNEQFF. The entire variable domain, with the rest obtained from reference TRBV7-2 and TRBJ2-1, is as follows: GAGVSQSPSNKVTEKGKDVELRCDPISGHTALYWYRQSLGQGLEFLIYFQGNSAPDKSGLPSDRFSAERTGGSVSTLTIQRTQQEDSAVYLCASSLSPRAGGNEQFFGPGTRLTVL.

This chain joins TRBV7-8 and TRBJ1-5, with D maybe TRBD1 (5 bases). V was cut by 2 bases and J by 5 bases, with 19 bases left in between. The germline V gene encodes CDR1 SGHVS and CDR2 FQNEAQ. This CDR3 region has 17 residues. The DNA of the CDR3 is TGTGCCAGCAGCTTACGAACTTTGAACCAGGGCGATCAGCCCCAGCATTTT. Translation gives CASSLRTLNQGDQPQHF.

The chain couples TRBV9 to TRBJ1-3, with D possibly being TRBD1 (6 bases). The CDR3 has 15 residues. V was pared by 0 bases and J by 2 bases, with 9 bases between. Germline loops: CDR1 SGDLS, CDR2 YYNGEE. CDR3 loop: CASSVAGEAGNTIYF. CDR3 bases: TGTGCCAGCAGCGTAGCAGGGGAAGCTGGAAACACCATATATTTT. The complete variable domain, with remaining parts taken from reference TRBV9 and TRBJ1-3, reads DSGVTQTPKHLITATGQRVTLRCSPRSGDLSVYWYQQSLDQGLQFLIQYYNGEERAKGNILERFSAQQFPDLHSELNLSSLELGDSALYFCASSVAGEAGNTIYFGEGSWLTVV.

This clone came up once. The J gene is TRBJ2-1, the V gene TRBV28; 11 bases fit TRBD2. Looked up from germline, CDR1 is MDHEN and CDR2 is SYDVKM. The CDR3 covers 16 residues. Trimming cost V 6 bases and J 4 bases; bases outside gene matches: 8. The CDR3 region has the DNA TGTGCCAGCAGACTTTACGGGACTAGCGGTTACAATGAGCAGTTCTTC. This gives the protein CASRLYGTSGYNEQFF. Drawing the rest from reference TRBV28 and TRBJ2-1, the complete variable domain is DVKVTQSSRYLVKRTGEKVFLECVQDMDHENMFWYRQDPGLGLRLIYFSYDVKMKEKGDIPEGYSVSREKKERFSLILESASTNQTSMYLCASRLYGTSGYNEQFFGPGTRLTVL.

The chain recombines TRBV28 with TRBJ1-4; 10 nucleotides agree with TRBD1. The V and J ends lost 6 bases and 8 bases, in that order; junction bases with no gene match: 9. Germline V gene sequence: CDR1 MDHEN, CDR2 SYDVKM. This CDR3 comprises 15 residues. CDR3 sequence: CASRSRQGALEKLFF. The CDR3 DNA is TGTGCCAGCAGATCTCGACAGGGGGCCTTGGAAAAACTGTTTTTT.

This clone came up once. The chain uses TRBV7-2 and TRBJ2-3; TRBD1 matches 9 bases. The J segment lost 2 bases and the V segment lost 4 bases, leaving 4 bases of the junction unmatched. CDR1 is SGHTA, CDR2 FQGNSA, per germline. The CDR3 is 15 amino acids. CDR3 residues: CASSWDRAFTDTQYF. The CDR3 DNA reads TGTGCCAGCAGCTGGGACAGGGCATTCACAGATACGCAGTATTTT.

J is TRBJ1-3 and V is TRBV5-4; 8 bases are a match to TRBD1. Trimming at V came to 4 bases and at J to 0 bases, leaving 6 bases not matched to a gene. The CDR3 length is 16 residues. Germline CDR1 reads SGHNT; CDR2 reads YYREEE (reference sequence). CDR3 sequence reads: CASSAGQANSGNTIYF. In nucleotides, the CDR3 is TGTGCCAGCAGCGCGGGACAGGCTAACTCTGGAAACACCATATATTTT.

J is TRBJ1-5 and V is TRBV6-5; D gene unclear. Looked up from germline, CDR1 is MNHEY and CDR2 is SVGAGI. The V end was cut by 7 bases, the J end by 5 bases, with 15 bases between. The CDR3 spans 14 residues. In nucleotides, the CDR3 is TGTGCCAGCACCAAAGTGAGGGTCGATCAGCCCCAGCATTTT. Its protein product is CASTKVRVDQPQHF.

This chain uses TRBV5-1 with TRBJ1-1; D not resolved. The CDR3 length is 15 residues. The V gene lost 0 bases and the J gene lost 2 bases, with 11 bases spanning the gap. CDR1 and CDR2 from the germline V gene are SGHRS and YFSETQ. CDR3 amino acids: CASSLVLAPNTEAFF. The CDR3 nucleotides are TGCGCCAGCAGCTTGGTTTTGGCACCTAACACTGAAGCTTTCTTT.

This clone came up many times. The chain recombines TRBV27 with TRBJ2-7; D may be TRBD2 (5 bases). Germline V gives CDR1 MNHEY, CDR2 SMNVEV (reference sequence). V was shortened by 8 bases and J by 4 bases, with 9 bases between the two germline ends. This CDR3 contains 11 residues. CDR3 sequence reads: CASGLGYEQYF. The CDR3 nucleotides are TGTGCCAGCGGACTGGGGTACGAGCAGTACTTC.

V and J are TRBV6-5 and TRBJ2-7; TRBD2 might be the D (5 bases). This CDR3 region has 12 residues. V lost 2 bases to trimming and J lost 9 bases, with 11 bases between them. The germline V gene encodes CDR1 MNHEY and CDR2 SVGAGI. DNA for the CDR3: TGTGCCAGCAGTTACAGAGGGTTCCGGCAGTACTTC. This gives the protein CASSYRGFRQYF.

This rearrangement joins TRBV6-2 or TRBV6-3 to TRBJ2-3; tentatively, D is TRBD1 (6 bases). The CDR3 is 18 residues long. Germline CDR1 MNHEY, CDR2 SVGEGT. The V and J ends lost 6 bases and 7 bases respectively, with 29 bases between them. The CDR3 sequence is CASSVRSRGTVHRYTQYF. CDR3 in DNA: TGTGCCAGCAGCGTCCGGAGTAGGGGGACCGTCCACAGATATACGCAGTATTTT.

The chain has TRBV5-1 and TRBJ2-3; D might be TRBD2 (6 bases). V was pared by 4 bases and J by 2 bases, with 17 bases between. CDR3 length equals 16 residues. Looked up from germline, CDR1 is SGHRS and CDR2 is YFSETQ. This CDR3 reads CASSLSRDFSTDTQYF. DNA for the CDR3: TGCGCCAGCAGCCTAAGTCGGGACTTTTCCACAGATACGCAGTATTTT.

CDR3 DNA: TGCGCCAGCAGCCCTACGACAGGCAGGAACTCTGGAAACACCATATATTTT. Its protein product is CASSPTTGRNSGNTIYF. This chain uses TRBV5-1 with TRBJ1-3; a possible D gene is TRBD1 (6 bases). V shed 4 bases and J shed 0 bases, with 17 bases lying between them. The CDR3 runs to 17 residues. Germline V lookup: CDR1 SGHRS, CDR2 YFSETQ.

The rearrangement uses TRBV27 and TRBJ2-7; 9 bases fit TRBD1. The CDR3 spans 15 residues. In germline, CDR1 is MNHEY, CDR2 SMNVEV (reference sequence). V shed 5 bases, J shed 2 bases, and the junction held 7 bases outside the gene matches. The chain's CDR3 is CASSVDRGSPYEQYF. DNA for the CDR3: TGTGCCAGCAGTGTCGACAGGGGGTCCCCCTACGAGCAGTACTTC.

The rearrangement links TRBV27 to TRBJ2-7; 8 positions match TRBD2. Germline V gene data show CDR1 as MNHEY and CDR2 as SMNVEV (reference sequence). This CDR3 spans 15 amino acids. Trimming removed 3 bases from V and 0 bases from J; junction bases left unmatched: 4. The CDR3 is CASSFKRESSYEQYF. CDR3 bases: TGTGCCAGCAGTTTTAAGCGGGAGAGCTCCTACGAGCAGTACTTC.

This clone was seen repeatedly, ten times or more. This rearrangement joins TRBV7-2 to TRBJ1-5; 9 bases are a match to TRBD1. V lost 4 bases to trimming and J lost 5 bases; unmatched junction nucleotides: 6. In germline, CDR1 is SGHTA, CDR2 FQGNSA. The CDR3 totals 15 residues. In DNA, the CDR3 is TGTGCCAGCAGCTGGCGGACAGGGGTGGATCAGCCCCAGCATTTT. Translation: CASSWRTGVDQPQHF.

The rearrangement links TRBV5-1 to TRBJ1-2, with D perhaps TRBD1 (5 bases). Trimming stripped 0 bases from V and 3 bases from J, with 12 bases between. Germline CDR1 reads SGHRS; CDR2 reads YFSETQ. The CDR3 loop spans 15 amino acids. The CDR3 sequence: CASSLDSGGDYGYTF. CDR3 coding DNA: TGCGCCAGCAGCTTGGATTCTGGGGGGGACTATGGCTACACCTTC.

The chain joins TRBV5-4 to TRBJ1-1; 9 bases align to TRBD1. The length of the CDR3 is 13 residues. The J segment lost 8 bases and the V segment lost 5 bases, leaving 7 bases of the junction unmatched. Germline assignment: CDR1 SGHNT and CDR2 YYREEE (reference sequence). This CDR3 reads CASRKGQGREAFF. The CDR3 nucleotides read TGTGCCAGCAGAAAGGGACAGGGACGAGAAGCTTTCTTT.

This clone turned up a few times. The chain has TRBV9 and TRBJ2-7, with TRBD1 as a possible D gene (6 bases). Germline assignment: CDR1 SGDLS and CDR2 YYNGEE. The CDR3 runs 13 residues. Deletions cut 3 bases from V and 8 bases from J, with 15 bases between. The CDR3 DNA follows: TGTGCCAGCAGCGGGCCCGGTTGGGGGCAGCAGTACTTC. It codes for CASSGPGWGQQYF. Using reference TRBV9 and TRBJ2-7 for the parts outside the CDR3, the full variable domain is DSGVTQTPKHLITATGQRVTLRCSPRSGDLSVYWYQQSLDQGLQFLIQYYNGEERAKGNILERFSAQQFPDLHSELNLSSLELGDSALYFCASSGPGWGQQYFGPGTRLTVT.

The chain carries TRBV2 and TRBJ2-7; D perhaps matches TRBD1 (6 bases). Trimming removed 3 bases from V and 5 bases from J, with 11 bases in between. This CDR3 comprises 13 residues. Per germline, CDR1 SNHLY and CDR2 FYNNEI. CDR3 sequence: CASSDRGIHEQYF. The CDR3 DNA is TGTGCCAGCAGTGACAGGGGCATCCACGAGCAGTACTTC. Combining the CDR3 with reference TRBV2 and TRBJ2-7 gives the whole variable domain EPEVTQTPSHQVTQMGQEVILRCVPISNHLYFYWYRQILGQKVEFLVSFYNNEISEKSEIFDDQFSVERPDGSNFTLKIRSTKLEDSAMYFCASSDRGIHEQYFGPGTRLTVT.

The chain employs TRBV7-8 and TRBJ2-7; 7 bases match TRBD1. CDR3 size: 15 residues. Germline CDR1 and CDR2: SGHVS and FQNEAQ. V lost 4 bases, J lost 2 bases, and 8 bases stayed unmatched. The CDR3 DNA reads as TGTGCCAGCAGCTCCGGTCGAGGGGGCCCCTACGAGCAGTACTTC. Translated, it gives CASSSGRGGPYEQYF. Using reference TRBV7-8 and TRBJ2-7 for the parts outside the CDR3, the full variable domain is GAGVSQSPRYKVAKRGQDVALRCDPISGHVSLFWYQQALGQGPEFLTYFQNEAQLDKSGLPSDRFFAERPEGSVSTLKIQRTQQEDSAVYLCASSSGRGGPYEQYFGPGTRLTVT.

The CDR3 nucleotides are TGCGCCAGCAGCTGGATGACAGGGGTCACCGGGGAGCTGTTTTTT. Its protein is CASSWMTGVTGELFF. The genes are TRBV5-1 and TRBJ2-2; 8 bases line up with TRBD1. CDR3 length equals 15 residues. Germline loops: CDR1 SGHRS, CDR2 YFSETQ. Germline trimming cut 3 bases from V and 4 bases from J; bases unmatched to any gene: 5.

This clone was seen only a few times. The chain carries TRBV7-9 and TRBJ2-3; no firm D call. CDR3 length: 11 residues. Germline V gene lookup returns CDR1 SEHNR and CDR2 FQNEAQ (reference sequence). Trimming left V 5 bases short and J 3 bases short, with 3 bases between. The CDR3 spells CASSPTDTQYF. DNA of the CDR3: TGTGCCAGCAGCCCAACAGATACGCAGTATTTT.

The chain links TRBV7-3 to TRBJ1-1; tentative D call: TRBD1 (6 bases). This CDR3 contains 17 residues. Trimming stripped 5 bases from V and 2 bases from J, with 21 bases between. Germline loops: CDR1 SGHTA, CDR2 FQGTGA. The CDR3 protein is CASSPSPSDRLNTEAFF. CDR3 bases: TGTGCCAGCAGCCCCTCACCCTCCGACAGGCTTAACACTGAAGCTTTCTTT. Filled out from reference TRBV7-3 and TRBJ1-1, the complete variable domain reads GAGVSQTPSNKVTEKGKYVELRCDPISGHTALYWYRQSLGQGPEFLIYFQGTGAADDSGLPNDRFFAVRPEGSVSTLKIQRTERGDSAVYLCASSPSPSDRLNTEAFFGQGTRLTVV.

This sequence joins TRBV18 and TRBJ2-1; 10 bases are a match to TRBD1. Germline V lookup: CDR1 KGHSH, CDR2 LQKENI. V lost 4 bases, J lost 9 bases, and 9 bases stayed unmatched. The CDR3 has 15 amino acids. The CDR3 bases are TGTGCCAGCTCACTAGACAGGGGGCTAAGGAGTGAGCAGTTCTTC. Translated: CASSLDRGLRSEQFF.

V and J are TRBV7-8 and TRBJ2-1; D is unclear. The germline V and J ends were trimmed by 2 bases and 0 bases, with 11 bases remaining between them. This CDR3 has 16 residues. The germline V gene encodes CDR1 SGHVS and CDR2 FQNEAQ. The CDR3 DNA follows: TGTGCCAGCAGCTTATTGAGCGACTCCTCCTACAATGAGCAGTTCTTC. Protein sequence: CASSLLSDSSYNEQFF.

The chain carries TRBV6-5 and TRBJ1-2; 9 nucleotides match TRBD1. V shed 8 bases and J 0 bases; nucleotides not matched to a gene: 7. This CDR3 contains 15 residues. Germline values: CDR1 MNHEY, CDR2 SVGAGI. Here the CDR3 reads CASVGTGTANYGYTF. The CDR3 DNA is TGTGCCAGCGTCGGGACAGGGACCGCTAACTATGGCTACACCTTC.

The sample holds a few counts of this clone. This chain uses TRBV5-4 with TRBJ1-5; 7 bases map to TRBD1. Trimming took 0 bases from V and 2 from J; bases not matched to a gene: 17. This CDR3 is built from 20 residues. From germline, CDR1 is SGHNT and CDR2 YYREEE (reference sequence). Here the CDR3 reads CASSLGPRGALYSGNQPQHF. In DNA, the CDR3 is TGTGCCAGCAGCTTGGGACCCAGGGGGGCCCTTTATAGCGGCAATCAGCCCCAGCATTTT.